This TCR beta chain was found in a study of shared clonotypes between healthy human individuals. Study-wide results and limits: Blood was the only sampled material, and tissue repertoires likely differ. It was anticipated that sequencing depth would influence how many clonotypes donors shared.

Remarks on this clone: What it binds is not known. One base separates it from a far larger clone, so it is likely a read error.

The authors ran the assay at deep level. Data came from immunoSEQ multiplex PCR; TCRdb stores just in-frame clones and leaves some out. The sample has about 110,000 clones, around 68% seen once. What CD8 memory combined were CD45RO+ cells and CCR7-negative CD45RA+ TemRA cells. The ends lost 4 bases at V and 3 bases at J; junction bases unmatched: 0. Germline values: CDR1 MNHNS, CDR2 SASEGT. The CDR3 contains 14 residues. Sequencing was performed on memory CD8+ T cells sorted from blood. Noted subset: CD45RO+ cells pooled with CCR7-negative TemRA cells. The TCR was taken from a woman in her thirties in good health. The chain carries TRBV6-1 and TRBJ2-2; 9 nucleotides line up with TRBD2. CDR3 sequence reads: CASSGLADTGELFF. In DNA form, the CDR3 reads TGTGCCAGCAGTGGACTAGCGGACACCGGGGAGCTGTTTTTT.